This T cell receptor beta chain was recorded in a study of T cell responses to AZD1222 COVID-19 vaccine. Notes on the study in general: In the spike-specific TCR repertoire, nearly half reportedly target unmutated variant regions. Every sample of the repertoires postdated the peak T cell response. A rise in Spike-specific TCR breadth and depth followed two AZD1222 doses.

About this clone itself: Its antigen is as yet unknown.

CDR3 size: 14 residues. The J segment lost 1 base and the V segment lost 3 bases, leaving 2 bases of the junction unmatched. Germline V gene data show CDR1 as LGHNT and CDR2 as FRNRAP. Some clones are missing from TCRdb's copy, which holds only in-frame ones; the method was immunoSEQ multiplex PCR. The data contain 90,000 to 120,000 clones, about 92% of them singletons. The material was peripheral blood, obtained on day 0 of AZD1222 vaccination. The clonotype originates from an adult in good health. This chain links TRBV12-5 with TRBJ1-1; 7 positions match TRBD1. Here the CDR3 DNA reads TGTGCTAGTGGTTTCGACAGGGAGAACACTGAAGCTTTCTTT. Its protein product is CASGFDRENTEAFF.